Following are 16 T cell receptor beta chains from one sample sequenced in a study of T cells in Graves' hyperthyroidism and ophthalmopathy. TCR beta CDR3 region amplification was performed from RNA transcripts. Researchers ran a first-round RT-PCR on the TCR CDR3 using the HTBI primer set. A single record per CDR3 protein comes from TCRdb applying MiXCR to the multiplex PCR reads. The sample includes 360,000 or so distinct CDR3 sequences, about 18% of them seen just once. The sequenced sample consisted of blood. The receptors shown here come from a woman under 30 with Graves' hyperthyroidism.

This chain uses TRBV6-2 or TRBV6-3 with TRBJ2-2; TRBD1 matches 8 bases. The germline gives CDR1 MNHEY, CDR2 SVGEGT. CDR3 length equals 15 residues. Unmatched junction bases numbered 11, after V lost 8 bases and J lost 6 bases. CDR3 coding DNA: TGTGCCAGCCGGAACGCGGACAGGGTGGCCGGGGAGCTGTTTTTT. Translated: CASRNADRVAGELFF.

This clonotype was observed at least ten times. The gene calls are TRBV25-1 and TRBJ1-2; no clear D gene. The germline CDR1 and CDR2 sequences are MGHDK and SYGVNS. The length of the CDR3 is 12 residues. V lost 8 bases to trimming and J lost 7 bases, with 14 bases between them. The CDR3 region is CASQTRAGGYTF. The CDR3 DNA reads TGTGCCAGCCAGACGCGTGCCGGTGGCTACACCTTC.

In its sample, this clonotype was seen many times. The V and J genes are TRBV28 and TRBJ1-1, with a possible D match to TRBD1 (6 bases). Germline V gives CDR1 MDHEN, CDR2 SYDVKM. This CDR3 is 15 amino acids long. The V gene lost 7 bases and the J gene lost 0 bases, with 15 bases spanning the gap. CDR3 in amino acids: CASTNGGHLNTEAFF. The CDR3 DNA reads as TGTGCCAGCACAAATGGGGGACATCTGAACACTGAAGCTTTCTTT.

This clonotype was detected ten times or more. The chain uses TRBV28 and TRBJ2-5; 13 bases map to TRBD2. The CDR3 sequence is 16 residues long. Germline CDR1 MDHEN, CDR2 SYDVKM. Losses at the gene ends were 8 bases for V and 7 bases for J; bases not matched to a gene: 13. Written as DNA, the CDR3 is TGTGCCAGCGGGACTAGCGGGGTGTATCCGTCTTCGACCCAGTACTTC. Its translation: CASGTSGVYPSSTQYF.

The chain carries TRBV5-1 and TRBJ1-2; D gene unclear. V was clipped by 0 bases and J by 0 bases, with 21 bases between them. The CDR3 loop spans 19 amino acids. The germline gives CDR1 SGHRS, CDR2 YFSETQ. DNA of the CDR3: TGCGCCAGCAGCTTGGTCCCCTCGGCCAGTCAGCTATCTAACTATGGCTACACCTTC. Protein sequence: CASSLVPSASQLSNYGYTF.

This clonotype came up many times. The rearrangement links TRBV15 to TRBJ1-1; the D is unclear. The CDR3 loop spans 13 amino acids. CDR1 is LNHNV and CDR2 is YYDKDF in the germline V gene (reference sequence). Trimming stripped 5 bases from V and 5 bases from J, with 12 bases between. Written as DNA, the CDR3 is TGTGCCACCAGCTCCCGTAGAGAAACTGAAGCTTTCTTT. It translates to CATSSRRETEAFF.

This clonotype was seen many times. The J gene is TRBJ1-1, the V gene TRBV6-5; tentatively, D is TRBD1 (6 bases). Per the germline V gene, CDR1 is MNHEY and CDR2 is SVGAGI. V was shortened by 6 bases and J by 4 bases, with 18 bases between the two germline ends. This CDR3 region has 15 residues. CDR3 DNA sequence: TGTGCCAGCAGACACGCCGGGACACTCTCCACTGAAGCTTTCTTT. It codes for CASRHAGTLSTEAFF.

This clonotype was recorded at least ten times. The chain has TRBV20-1 and TRBJ2-2, with D possibly matching TRBD2 (5 bases). The CDR3 runs 15 residues. Trimming removed 0 bases at V and 2 bases at J, with 10 bases between. CDR1 is DFQATT, CDR2 SNEGSKA, per germline (reference sequence). In DNA form, the CDR3 reads TGCAGTGCTAGAGATCCCCGGGGAAACACCGGGGAGCTGTTTTTT. Translation: CSARDPRGNTGELFF.

Many counts were recorded for this clonotype. This chain links TRBV11-2 with TRBJ2-5; 12 bases are shared with TRBD2. This CDR3 is 17 amino acids long. Germline V gene data show CDR1 as SGHAT and CDR2 as FQNNGV. V shed 4 bases and J 2 bases; nucleotides not matched to a gene: 8. The CDR3 nucleotides are TGTGCCAGCAGCTCCCCCTGGACTAGCGGGGTACAAGAGACCCAGTACTTC. It codes for CASSSPWTSGVQETQYF.

J is TRBJ2-2 and V is TRBV6-1; TRBD2 aligns across 7 bases. Germline-derived CDR1 and CDR2 are MNHNS and SASEGT. The V segment lost 5 bases and the J segment 3 bases; nucleotides outside the gene matches: 3. The CDR3 totals 14 residues. The chain's CDR3 is CASSNSGDTGELFF. The CDR3 nucleotides read TGTGCCAGCAGTAACAGCGGGGACACCGGGGAGCTGTTTTTT.

This clonotype showed up just a few times. The rearrangement joins TRBV4-1 to TRBJ2-2; tentatively, D is TRBD1 or TRBD2 (5 bases each). CDR3 size: 18 residues. Trimming took off 8 bases at V and 1 base at J, with 23 bases between the two ends. Germline CDR1 and CDR2: MGHRA and YSYEKL. CDR3 DNA: TGCGCCAGCCGAGATTCCGGGACCGCGAGTAAGAACACCGGGGAGCTGTTTTTT. As protein: CASRDSGTASKNTGELFF.

The V gene is TRBV12-3 or TRBV12-4, the J gene TRBJ2-4, with 9 nucleotides matching TRBD2. This CDR3 has 13 residues. Losses at the gene ends were 7 bases for V and 12 bases for J; bases not matched to a gene: 10. CDR3 DNA: TGTGCCAGCACTGAGCGGGGGGAAATCAATCAGTACTTC. The encoded protein is CASTERGEINQYF.

This clonotype was counted many times. This sequence joins TRBV6-2 or TRBV6-3 and TRBJ1-1; D call uncertain. V lost 10 bases to trimming and J lost 2 bases, with 14 bases between them. The CDR3 consists of 13 residues. Per the germline V gene, CDR1 is MNHEY and CDR2 is SVGEGT. CDR3 residues: CATFELPNTEAFF. Here the CDR3 DNA reads TGTGCCACCTTCGAACTACCCAACACTGAAGCTTTCTTT.

In this sample, this clonotype turned up many times. The chain combines TRBV12-3 or TRBV12-4 with TRBJ1-5, with D perhaps TRBD1 (5 bases). The CDR3 is made up of 13 amino acids. V was cut by 3 bases and J by 7 bases, with 10 bases left in between. DNA of the CDR3: TGTGCCAGCAGTTTTAGGGGCAGCCAGCCCCAGCATTTT. As protein: CASSFRGSQPQHF.

This clonotype was recorded many times. The rearrangement links TRBV5-1 to TRBJ1-2, with a possible D match to TRBD1 (5 bases). The CDR3 runs to 13 residues. V was pared by 0 bases and J by 8 bases, with 11 bases between. CDR1 and CDR2 (germline): SGHRS, YFSETQ. This chain's CDR3 is CASSLDPGQGYTF. The CDR3 DNA follows: TGCGCCAGCAGCTTGGATCCGGGGCAGGGCTACACCTTC.

This clonotype was seen many times. The rearrangement uses TRBV29-1 and TRBJ2-7; perhaps TRBD2 as D (5 bases). The CDR3 sequence is 14 residues long. Trimming removed 4 bases from V and 0 bases from J, with 13 bases in between. CDR1 SQVTM and CDR2 ANQGSEA come from the germline V gene. This CDR3 reads CSVVTLGSSYEQYF. The DNA of the CDR3 is TGCAGCGTTGTCACATTGGGGAGCTCCTACGAGCAGTACTTC.